A selection of T cell receptor beta chains follows, all from one sample in a study of Graves' ophthalmopathy and Graves' hyperthyroidism. One entry per CDR3 protein results from TCRdb running MiXCR on the multiplex PCR reads. Of 600,000 to 700,000 distinct CDR3 sequences listed, more than 40% were seen once; the top ten hold around 3%. The sample was peripheral blood. These receptors originate from an adult man with Graves' ophthalmopathy. Both conserved end residues are part of each CDR3. D genes are given only for firm matches. Where a row states a size, it is once, few, many or the class of an expanded clone; other rows omit it.

d_call j_call v_call clone_size cdr3_aa cdr3_nt
TRBD1 TRBJ1-2 TRBV11-2 NA CASSTRQGAHGYTF TGTGCCAGCAGCACGCGACAGGGGGCGCATGGCTACACCTTC
NA TRBJ2-7 TRBV11-3 NA CASRLDRFTSYEQYF TGTGCCAGCAGGCTAGACAGGTTCACTTCCTACGAGCAGTACTTC
NA TRBJ2-7 TRBV6-6 many CASRGSAYEQYF TGTGCCAGCAGAGGGAGCGCCTACGAGCAGTACTTC
NA TRBJ2-7 TRBV2 NA CASSAYQGSSYEQYF TGTGCCAGCAGTGCATACCAGGGGAGCTCCTACGAGCAGTACTTC
TRBD1 TRBJ1-1 TRBV25-1 NA CASSQKAGQGNTEAFF TGTGCCAGCAGCCAAAAAGCGGGACAGGGGAACACTGAAGCTTTCTTT
NA TRBJ2-7 TRBV3-1 NA CASSQDRTKGEQYF TGTGCCAGCAGCCAAGATCGTACCAAGGGGGAGCAGTACTTC
TRBD2 TRBJ2-2 TRBV5-1 NA CASSRRGLADSGELFF TGCGCCAGCAGCCGGAGGGGACTAGCGGATTCTGGGGAGCTGTTTTTT
NA TRBJ1-2 TRBV10-3 NA CAISSGTNYGYTF TGTGCCATCAGTTCCGGGACGAACTATGGCTACACCTTC
NA TRBJ2-7 TRBV9 NA CALTASYEQYF TGTGCTCTGACAGCAAGCTACGAGCAGTACTTC
NA TRBJ2-7 TRBV5-8 many CASSLNNYEQYF TGTGCCAGCAGCTTGAATAACTACGAGCAGTACTTC
TRBD1 TRBJ2-7 TRBV7-4 few CASSHPGTGYEQYF TGCGCCAGCAGCCACCCCGGGACAGGCTACGAGCAGTACTTC
NA TRBJ2-2 TRBV6-1 NA CASSEASWLLGLFF TGTGCCAGCAGTGAGGCTAGTTGGTTGCTGGGGCTGTTTTTT